These T cell receptor beta chains were read from a single sample in a study of primary melanoma T cells and metastatic recurrence. The method was immunoSEQ multiplex PCR; TCRdb's version includes in-frame clones alone and lacks a portion of them. This table holds about 290 clones, about 90% found once. What was sequenced was melanoma tumor tissue. These TCRs come from a human donor with melanoma. Each CDR3 is given with its conserved first and last residue. Fields, in order: D gene, V gene, J gene, clone size, CDR3 DNA, CDR3 protein. The D gene is left open where the match is weak. Part of the rows lack a size; the others show once, few, many or a class for expanded clones.

TRBD1	TRBV11-3	TRBJ1-1	NA	TGTGCCAGCAGCTTGAGAGGACAGGGGGTTGAAGCTTTCTTT	CASSLRGQGVEAFF
NA	TRBV29-1	TRBJ1-1	NA	TGCAGCGTTGCTCCACAGGGTCGGGGCACTGAAGCTTTCTTT	CSVAPQGRGTEAFF
TRBD1	TRBV19	TRBJ1-1	NA	TGTGCCAGTAGTTACGACAGGGGCACTGAAGCTTTCTTT	CASSYDRGTEAFF
NA	TRBV7-6	TRBJ1-1	NA	TGTGCCAGCAGCTTGGGTCAGGGCCTAACTGAAGCTTTCTTT	CASSLGQGLTEAFF
NA	TRBV28	TRBJ1-5	NA	TGTGCCAGCAGTTTACCGGCAGGGCGTAGTCAGCCCCAGCATTTT	CASSLPAGRSQPQHF
NA	TRBV29-1	TRBJ2-1	NA	TGCAGCGTTGACCCGAGAACAGGGGGCACAGCGGGAGGAATAAATGAGCAGTTCTTC	CSVDPRTGGTAGGINEQFF
NA	TRBV11-3	TRBJ2-1	NA	TGTGCCAGCAGCTTAGGATTTTCACAGCGGATGGCCTACAATGAGCAGTTCTTC	CASSLGFSQRMAYNEQFF
TRBD1	TRBV30	TRBJ1-2	NA	TGTGCCTGGGGGACAGGGGGGATTTCCTATGGCTACACCTTC	CAWGTGGISYGYTF
TRBD1	TRBV6-8	TRBJ2-5	NA	TGTGCCAGCAGTTACGGTGTAGGGGGCAGCCGTTGGGCAGAGACCCAGTACTTC	CASSYGVGGSRWAETQYF
TRBD2	TRBV29-1	TRBJ2-3	NA	TGCAGCGCACGGACTAGCGGGAGGGCAGATACGCAGTATTTT	CSARTSGRADTQYF
NA	TRBV11-3	TRBJ2-6	few	TGTGCCAGCAGACCTCAGGGGATTTACTCTGGGGCCAACGTCCTGACTTTC	CASRPQGIYSGANVLTF
NA	TRBV6-8	TRBJ1-4	NA	TGTGCCAGCAGTCCCTCACGACCAACTAATGAAAAACTGTTTTTT	CASSPSRPTNEKLFF
TRBD1	TRBV28	TRBJ1-1	NA	TGTGCCAGCAGTTTATCGGCGACAGGGACGAACACTGAAGCTTTCTTT	CASSLSATGTNTEAFF